This T cell receptor beta chain was obtained from a study of blood T cell repertoires in COVID-19. The data were produced by immunoSEQ multiplex PCR, yet TCRdb's version contains in-frame clones alone and is incomplete. The sample consists of 110,000 or so clones, about 89% of them appearing once. Germline CDR1 reads LGHDT; CDR2 reads YNNKEL (reference sequence). V shed 6 bases, J shed 10 bases, and the junction held 5 bases outside the gene matches. This CDR3 has 14 amino acids. The J gene is TRBJ2-1, the V gene TRBV3-1 (or the pseudogene TRBV3-2); TRBD2 aligns across 14 bases. The TCR was taken from a human donor with acute or convalescent COVID-19. The donor label of this sample is uncertain. The material sequenced was peripheral blood. This chain's CDR3 is CASRGTSGSFEQFF. The CDR3 DNA follows: TGTGCCAGCAGAGGGACTAGCGGGAGTTTCGAGCAGTTCTTC.